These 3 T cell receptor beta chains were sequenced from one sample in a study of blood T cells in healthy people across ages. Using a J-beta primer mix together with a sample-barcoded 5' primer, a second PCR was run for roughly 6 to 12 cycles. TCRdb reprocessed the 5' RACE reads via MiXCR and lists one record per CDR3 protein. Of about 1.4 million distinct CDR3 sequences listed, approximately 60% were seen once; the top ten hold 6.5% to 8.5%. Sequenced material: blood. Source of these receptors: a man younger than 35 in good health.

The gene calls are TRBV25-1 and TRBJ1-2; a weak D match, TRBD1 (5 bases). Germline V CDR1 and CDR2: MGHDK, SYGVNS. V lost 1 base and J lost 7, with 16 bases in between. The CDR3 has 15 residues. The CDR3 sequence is CASSESGWGFPGYTF. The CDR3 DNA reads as TGTGCCAGCAGTGAATCAGGTTGGGGGTTTCCTGGCTACACCTTC.

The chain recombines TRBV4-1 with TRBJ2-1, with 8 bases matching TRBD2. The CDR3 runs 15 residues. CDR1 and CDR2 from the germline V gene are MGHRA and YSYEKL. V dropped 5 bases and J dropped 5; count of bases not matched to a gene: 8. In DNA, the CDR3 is TGCGCCAGCAGCGACGGGACACTAGCGGACAATGAGCAGTTCTTC. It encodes CASSDGTLADNEQFF.

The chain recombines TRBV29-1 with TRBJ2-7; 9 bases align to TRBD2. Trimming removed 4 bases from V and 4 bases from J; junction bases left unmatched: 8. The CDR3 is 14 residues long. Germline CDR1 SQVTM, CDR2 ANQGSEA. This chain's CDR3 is CSVGGSGSGYEQYF. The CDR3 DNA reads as TGCAGCGTTGGGGGTAGCGGGAGTGGGTACGAGCAGTACTTC.